These 9 T cell receptor beta chains were sequenced from one sample in a study of blood T cell repertoires in COVID-19. Method: immunoSEQ multiplex PCR; TCRdb's copy keeps in-frame clones and lacks some. The sample carries 70,000 to 90,000 clones, around 89% recorded once. The material sequenced was PBMCs or T cells enriched from blood (not recorded which). The receptors shown here come from a woman aged 50 to 60 with acute COVID-19.

The rearrangement links TRBV6-5 to TRBJ2-1; 11 bases align to TRBD2. There are 15 residues in the CDR3. V was clipped by 6 bases and J by 6 bases; unmatched bases: 7. Germline V gene sequence: CDR1 MNHEY, CDR2 SVGAGI. CDR3 sequence (DNA): TGTGCCAGCAGCCAACTAGCGGGAGCTGCCAATGAGCAGTTCTTC. Protein product: CASSQLAGAANEQFF.

The CDR3 loop reads CASSLGGSSSHEQYF. The CDR3 DNA follows: TGCGCCAGCAGCTTGGGTGGGAGCTCATCCCACGAGCAGTACTTC. J is TRBJ2-7 and V is TRBV5-1, with D perhaps TRBD2 (5 bases). There are 15 residues in the CDR3. V dropped 0 bases and J dropped 5 bases, with 15 bases sitting between them. The germline gives CDR1 SGHRS, CDR2 YFSETQ.

The chain is built from TRBV19 and TRBJ2-2; 7 bases match TRBD2. Trimming at V came to 9 bases and at J to 2 bases, leaving 9 bases not matched to a gene. Germline assignment: CDR1 LNHDA and CDR2 SQIVND (reference sequence). The CDR3 is made up of 15 amino acids. The CDR3 here is CASKTGTTNTGELFF. The CDR3 region has the DNA TGTGCCAGCAAGACCGGGACTACCAACACCGGGGAGCTGTTTTTT.

This chain uses TRBV3-1 (or the pseudogene TRBV3-2) with TRBJ1-5; no clear D gene. Germline CDR1 reads LGHDT; CDR2 reads YNNKEL (reference sequence). This CDR3 is 14 amino acids long. Trimming took 3 bases from V and 9 from J, leaving 15 bases between them. The DNA for the CDR3 is TGTGCCAGCAGCCAGGGCGGGGAGCTTCGGCCCCAGCATTTT. Protein sequence: CASSQGGELRPQHF.

This CDR3 is CASSLDGSGRNYEQYF. DNA for the CDR3: TGTGCCAGCAGCTTAGATGGTAGCGGGAGAAACTACGAGCAGTACTTC. V and J are TRBV7-8 and TRBJ2-7; 9 bases match TRBD2. Germline lookup yields CDR1 SGHVS and CDR2 FQNEAQ. The trim removed 1 base at V and 3 bases at J, leaving 7 bases unmatched. CDR3 length: 16 amino acids.

The chain links TRBV19 to TRBJ2-1; 7 nucleotides agree with TRBD2. This CDR3 has 17 residues. In germline, CDR1 is LNHDA, CDR2 SQIVND (reference sequence). Unmatched junction bases numbered 8, after V lost 3 bases and J lost 0 bases. Written as DNA, the CDR3 is TGTGCCAGTAGTATGGGGGGGAGGGGTAGCTCCTACAATGAGCAGTTCTTC. Its translation is CASSMGGRGSSYNEQFF.

This rearrangement joins TRBV6-5 to TRBJ1-6; D remains ambiguous. CDR1 is MNHEY and CDR2 is SVGAGI in the germline V gene. This CDR3 is built from 14 residues. The V end lost 7 bases, the J end lost 2 bases, and 9 bases lay between the germline ends. CDR3 region: CASIQSAYNSPLHF. The CDR3 DNA follows: TGTGCCAGCATTCAGAGCGCCTATAATTCACCCCTCCACTTT.

The CDR3 nucleotides read TGTGCCAGCAGCAGCCGGACTAGCGGGAGAATGGTCGCAGATACGCAGTATTTT. Amino acid sequence: CASSSRTSGRMVADTQYF. The chain is built from TRBV11-2 and TRBJ2-3; 13 bases are a match to TRBD2. Germline trimming cut 5 bases from V and 4 bases from J; bases unmatched to any gene: 12. Germline lookup yields CDR1 SGHAT and CDR2 FQNNGV. The CDR3 runs to 18 residues.

As concerns this clone: The sample contains more than one DNA sequence encoding this CDR3. The J gene is TRBJ1-3, the V gene TRBV7-9, with 8 bases lining up with TRBD1. This CDR3 spans 16 amino acids. Germline lookup yields CDR1 SEHNR and CDR2 FQNEAQ (reference sequence). V lost 6 bases to trimming and J lost 1 base; unmatched junction nucleotides: 8. CDR3 sequence: CASSLSGGASGNTIYF. The CDR3 DNA sequence: TGTGCCAGCAGTTTATCAGGGGGCGCTTCTGGAAACACCATATATTTT.